Listed below are T cell receptor beta chains from one sample, sequenced in a study of shared clonotypes between healthy human individuals. Sequencing was performed with immunoSEQ multiplex PCR; in TCRdb, only in-frame clones are kept and a portion is missing. The sample lists more than 2 million clones, more than 90% seen once, with around 0.13% in the top ten. The sequencing sample was made of naive CD4+ T cells sorted from blood. The receptors derive from a man between 18 and 29 years old in good health. CDR3s leave out the opening cysteine and the closing phenylalanine or tryptophan. The order of the fields is V gene, J gene, CDR3 protein.

>TRBV30|TRBJ2-2
AWSVPPKRRPSNTGELF
>TRBV6-6|TRBJ2-1
ASSKNRDRGWDEQF
>TRBV28|TRBJ1-6
ASRPWGDSPLH
>TRBV5-4|TRBJ2-1
ASSLAGSLVYNEQF
>TRBV11-2|TRBJ2-1
ASSLTRLANYNEQF
>TRBV10-1|TRBJ1-5
ASSPGSNQPQH
>TRBV10-2|TRBJ2-3
ASSVRGIATDTQY
>TRBV5-6|TRBJ2-2
ASSRNRGIGELF
>TRBV11-2|TRBJ2-7
ASSLEAGGDHEQY
>TRBV5-4|TRBJ1-1
ASSLEAAYMNTEAF
>TRBV6-5|TRBJ1-6
ASSRSNSPLH
>TRBV2|TRBJ2-1
ASSDQGPRFDEQF
>TRBV5-8|TRBJ1-5
ASSLLSGDSNQPQH
>TRBV2|TRBJ1-6
ASSDLGSPLH
>TRBV5-8|TRBJ1-2
ASSRGQGFYGYT
>TRBV2|TRBJ1-2
ASSEARANYGYT
>TRBV6-4|TRBJ1-6
ASIFTIKRPGPKTNSPLH
>TRBV5-6|TRBJ2-2
ASSSGIKNTGELF
>TRBV28|TRBJ2-7
ASSFLRGTLGEQY
>TRBV7-9|TRBJ2-3
ASSLTPPPTDTQY
>TRBV6-5|TRBJ2-7
ASALTSGPYEQY
>TRBV30|TRBJ1-2
AWGGTGT
>TRBV18|TRBJ2-1
ASSLSGSSYNEQF
>TRBV7-8|TRBJ2-7
ASSLREGIGPYEQY
>TRBV7-2|TRBJ2-3
ASSLFTSGAPTDTQY
>TRBV6-5|TRBJ2-5
ASSGEVAPVETQY
>TRBV30|TRBJ2-3
AWSTGTSGPQDTQY
>TRBV7-9|TRBJ2-1
ASSPGLPSGEQF
>TRBV9|TRBJ1-4
ASSVATGRNEKLF
>TRBV29-1|TRBJ2-7
SAYQSYEQY
>TRBV6-1|TRBJ2-7
ASRGVGQGLREQY
>TRBV7-9|TRBJ2-7
ASSSGAGTGSYEQY
>TRBV7-7|TRBJ1-5
ASSHLDRGNQPQH
>TRBV19|TRBJ2-5
ASSFTGETQY
>TRBV5-5|TRBJ2-7
ASSLRGGLISYEQY
>TRBV5-6|TRBJ1-4
ASSSDWTGQSEKLF
>TRBV6-1|TRBJ2-7
ATGPTSYEQY
>TRBV19|TRBJ1-4
ASSRTGLREKLF
>TRBV5-4|TRBJ1-4
ASRYRDRSLWLHEKLF
>TRBV6-4|TRBJ1-6
ASSEQGSNSPLH
>TRBV6-1|TRBJ2-5
ASREGRHSETQY
>TRBV28|TRBJ2-5
ASSQQGAPQETQY
>TRBV6-5|TRBJ1-2
ASSFRQSYGYT
>TRBV30|TRBJ2-1
AWSVIRTSGRDYNEQF
>TRBV5-4|TRBJ1-2
ASSFVGTAYGYT
>TRBV2|TRBJ1-6
ASRGTANSPLH
>TRBV28|TRBJ2-7
ASSDPGTLTYEQY
>TRBV6-1|TRBJ1-1
ASSDYGQGNTEAF
>TRBV19|TRBJ2-5
ASSYDLDSYQETQY
>TRBV11-2|TRBJ1-1
ASSFSGGTEAF
>TRBV10-2|TRBJ2-2
ASSEVTWAGELF
>TRBV29-1|TRBJ2-1
STRDSTGGNEQF
>TRBV2|TRBJ2-7
ASSSDLLAGTYEQY
>TRBV10-3|TRBJ1-2
AISEPIPDPGRYGYT
>TRBV27|TRBJ2-7
ASSLKGDRGSYEQY
>TRBV5-1|TRBJ1-4
ASSLDWAPTGKLF